A selection of T cell receptor beta chains follows, all from one sample in a study of blood T cell repertoires in COVID-19. Sequencing used immunoSEQ multiplex PCR; TCRdb keeps in-frame clones, though not all of them. The table includes about 250,000 clones, 80% to 85% detected once. The sequenced sample was peripheral blood. These TCRs come from a man aged 50 or older with active or convalescent COVID-19. The CDR3 runs from the conserved cysteine through the conserved F or W. Each record gives: D gene, clone size, J gene, V gene, CDR3 protein, CDR3 DNA. A D gene is named only where the DNA matches it firmly. Not every row has a clone size; where given, it reads once, few, many or a size class.

TRBD2 NA TRBJ2-5 TRBV24-1 CATSLSGGYQETQYF TGTGCCACCAGTCTTAGCGGGGGCTACCAAGAGACCCAGTACTTC
NA NA TRBJ2-2 TRBV19 CASSIGRDTGELFF TGTGCCAGTAGTATAGGGCGGGACACCGGGGAGCTGTTTTTT
TRBD1 few TRBJ1-6 TRBV2 CASRSPEAVFTDRGNSPLHF TGTGCCAGCCGCAGCCCCGAAGCGGTTTTCACGGACAGGGGAAATTCACCCCTCCACTTT
NA few TRBJ1-2 TRBV2 CASSEMADYGYTF TGTGCCAGCAGTGAAATGGCTGACTATGGCTACACCTTC
NA NA TRBJ1-2 TRBV6-1 CASSDPGTPYGYTF TGTGCCAGCAGTGATCCCGGGACACCTTATGGCTACACCTTC
NA NA TRBJ2-1 TRBV12-3/TRBV12-4 CASSIQYNEQFF TGTGCCAGCAGTATCCAGTACAATGAGCAGTTCTTC
TRBD1 NA TRBJ1-1 TRBV18 CASSFGTANTEAFF TGTGCCAGCTCATTCGGGACAGCGAACACTGAAGCTTTCTTT
NA NA TRBJ1-6 TRBV2 CASSEARENSPLHF TGTGCCAGCAGTGAGGCCAGGGAAAATTCACCCCTCCACTTT
TRBD1 NA TRBJ1-2 TRBV19 CASSVRGQIYGYTF TGTGCCAGTAGCGTACGGGGACAGATCTATGGCTACACCTTC
NA NA TRBJ1-2 TRBV10-3 CAISESTERYGYTF TGTGCCATCAGTGAGTCGACAGAGAGATATGGCTACACCTTC
NA NA TRBJ2-3 TRBV28 CASSPWTGTDTQYF TGTGCCAGCAGTCCTTGGACAGGCACAGATACGCAGTATTTT
NA NA TRBJ1-1 TRBV12-3/TRBV12-4 CASSFRAEAFF TGTGCCAGCAGTTTTCGAGCTGAAGCTTTCTTT
TRBD1 few TRBJ1-2 TRBV3-1/TRBV3-2 CASSFQGATIYGYTF TGTGCCAGCAGCTTCCAGGGGGCGACAATCTATGGCTACACCTTC
TRBD1 NA TRBJ2-7 TRBV15 CATSVAGTGSHEQYF TGTGCCACCAGCGTTGCCGGGACAGGGTCCCACGAGCAGTACTTC
TRBD1 NA TRBJ1-6 TRBV9 CASGQGPYNSPLHF TGTGCCAGCGGACAGGGTCCCTATAATTCACCCCTCCACTTT
NA once TRBJ2-3 TRBV25-1 CASSPRGGTDTQYF TGTGCCAGCAGTCCCAGGGGTGGCACAGATACGCAGTATTTT
TRBD1 NA TRBJ1-4 TRBV3-1/TRBV3-2 CASSQDNGQGASWANEKLFF TGTGCCAGCAGCCAAGATAATGGACAGGGGGCATCGTGGGCTAATGAAAAACTGTTTTTT
TRBD2 NA TRBJ2-7 TRBV7-3 CASSPSGGAYEQYF TGTGCCAGCAGCCCTAGCGGGGGAGCCTACGAGCAGTACTTC
TRBD2 NA TRBJ2-2 TRBV5-1 CASSGEGTGELFF TGCGCCAGCAGCGGGGAGGGGACCGGGGAGCTGTTTTTT
NA once TRBJ2-1 TRBV3-1/TRBV3-2 CASSQDTSALNFF TGTGCCAGCAGCCAAGATACCAGCGCTCTGAACTTCTTC
TRBD1 NA TRBJ2-6 TRBV10-3 CAISEPETGGSGANVLTF TGTGCCATCAGTGAACCCGAGACAGGGGGGTCTGGGGCCAACGTCCTGACTTTC
TRBD1 NA TRBJ2-7 TRBV6-1 CASSDTGTASYEQYF TGTGCCAGCAGTGATACCGGGACAGCCTCCTACGAGCAGTACTTC
TRBD2 NA TRBJ2-2 TRBV27 CASRSGLAGFTGELFF TGTGCCAGCAGGAGCGGACTAGCGGGGTTCACCGGGGAGCTGTTTTTT
TRBD1 NA TRBJ2-1 TRBV29-1 CSVKAGTANNEQFF TGCAGCGTTAAGGCCGGGACAGCTAACAATGAGCAGTTCTTC
TRBD1 NA TRBJ2-7 TRBV6-2/TRBV6-3 CASSHRGQAIEQYF TGTGCCAGCAGTCACAGGGGCCAAGCTATCGAGCAGTACTTC
NA NA TRBJ1-3 TRBV28 CASRFGVGNTIYF TGTGCCAGTCGGTTCGGGGTTGGAAACACCATATATTTT
NA NA TRBJ1-2 TRBV5-6 CASSLGGQYGYTF TGTGCCAGCAGCTTAGGAGGACAGTATGGCTACACCTTC
NA NA TRBJ2-1 TRBV20-1 CSAVRDEQFF TGCAGTGCCGTGCGGGATGAGCAGTTCTTC
NA once TRBJ2-3 TRBV9 CASSATTSDTQYF TGTGCCAGCAGCGCAACGACTTCAGATACGCAGTATTTT
TRBD2 NA TRBJ2-5 TRBV3-1/TRBV3-2 CASEGSGTSVETQYF TGTGCCAGCGAAGGGTCCGGGACTAGCGTGGAGACCCAGTACTTC
TRBD1 NA TRBJ1-4 TRBV7-8 CASSLDRGGEKLFF TGTGCCAGCAGCTTAGACAGGGGAGGTGAAAAACTGTTTTTT
NA NA TRBJ1-1 TRBV5-1 CASSSRTLNTEAFF TGCGCCAGCAGCTCCCGGACACTCAACACTGAAGCTTTCTTT
TRBD1 NA TRBJ2-1 TRBV5-4 CASSLAPGQGSYNEQFF TGTGCCAGCAGCTTGGCCCCCGGACAGGGATCCTACAATGAGCAGTTCTTC
TRBD2 NA TRBJ2-5 TRBV2 CASSETRGGDETQYF TGTGCCAGCAGTGAAACGCGGGGGGGCGATGAGACCCAGTACTTC
TRBD1 NA TRBJ2-2 TRBV11-3 CASSRRGGDSGELFF TGTGCCAGCAGCCGCCGAGGGGGCGATTCCGGGGAGCTGTTTTTT
TRBD2 NA TRBJ2-2 TRBV3-1/TRBV3-2 CASSHAGRGGLAVGELFF TGTGCCAGCAGCCACGCGGGACGGGGGGGCCTTGCGGTCGGGGAGCTGTTTTTT
TRBD1 NA TRBJ1-2 TRBV6-5 CASNTRDRFSGYTF TGTGCCAGCAATACTAGGGACAGGTTCTCTGGCTACACCTTC
NA many TRBJ1-6 TRBV20-1 CSASSQVGNSPLHF TGCAGTGCTAGTTCACAGGTCGGAAATTCACCCCTCCACTTT
TRBD1 few TRBJ1-5 TRBV6-5 CASTGTGGSQPQHF TGTGCCAGCACCGGGACAGGGGGTAGTCAGCCCCAGCATTTT
NA few TRBJ1-3 TRBV12-3/TRBV12-4 CASSSGNTIYF TGTGCCAGCAGTTCGGGAAACACCATATATTTT
NA NA TRBJ1-6 TRBV9 CASSVGGEGSPLHF TGTGCCAGCAGCGTAGGCGGGGAAGGTTCACCCCTCCACTTT
TRBD2 NA TRBJ2-7 TRBV2 CASSGLAGGQSSYEQYF TGTGCCAGCAGTGGACTAGCGGGGGGCCAGAGCTCCTACGAGCAGTACTTC
TRBD1 NA TRBJ1-1 TRBV11-1 CASSSRQGRAFF TGTGCCAGCAGCTCAAGACAGGGCCGGGCTTTCTTT
NA few TRBJ2-7 TRBV5-1 CASSWGGHEQYF TGCGCCAGCAGCTGGGGGGGCCACGAGCAGTACTTC
NA few TRBJ1-5 TRBV2 CASSAPPGGVQPQHF TGTGCCAGCAGTGCCCCCCCGGGGGGTGTTCAGCCCCAGCATTTT
NA few TRBJ2-1 TRBV29-1 CSVGSRASNEQFF TGCAGCGTTGGAAGCAGGGCTTCCAATGAGCAGTTCTTC
NA NA TRBJ2-6 TRBV18 CASSPGGTGANVLTF TGTGCCAGCTCACCAGGAGGAACTGGGGCCAACGTCCTGACTTTC
NA NA TRBJ2-4 TRBV29-1 CSVEEGTAKNIQYF TGCAGCGTTGAGGAGGGAACGGCCAAAAACATTCAGTACTTC
NA once TRBJ2-1 TRBV25-1 CASSESRQGARYNEQFF TGTGCCAGCAGTGAATCCCGTCAAGGGGCAAGGTACAATGAGCAGTTCTTC
NA NA TRBJ2-7 TRBV27 CASRTGRYEQYF TGTGCCAGCAGGACAGGGAGGTACGAGCAGTACTTC
TRBD1 NA TRBJ1-2 TRBV28 CASSLPMTGARNYGYTF TGTGCCAGCAGTCTCCCTATGACAGGGGCACGAAACTATGGCTACACCTTC
NA NA TRBJ2-1 TRBV6-1 CASSEGGAGLGEQFF TGTGCCAGCAGTGAAGGGGGCGCGGGATTGGGTGAGCAGTTCTTC
TRBD1 NA TRBJ1-1 TRBV3-1/TRBV3-2 CASSRDRVEAFF TGTGCCAGCAGCCGCGACAGGGTTGAAGCTTTCTTT
NA NA TRBJ2-2 TRBV2 CASSARVVELFF TGTGCCAGCAGTGCAAGAGTCGTGGAGCTGTTTTTT
TRBD1 NA TRBJ1-1 TRBV7-3 CASSLSGQGNTEAFF TGTGCCAGCAGCTTAAGCGGACAGGGGAACACTGAAGCTTTCTTT